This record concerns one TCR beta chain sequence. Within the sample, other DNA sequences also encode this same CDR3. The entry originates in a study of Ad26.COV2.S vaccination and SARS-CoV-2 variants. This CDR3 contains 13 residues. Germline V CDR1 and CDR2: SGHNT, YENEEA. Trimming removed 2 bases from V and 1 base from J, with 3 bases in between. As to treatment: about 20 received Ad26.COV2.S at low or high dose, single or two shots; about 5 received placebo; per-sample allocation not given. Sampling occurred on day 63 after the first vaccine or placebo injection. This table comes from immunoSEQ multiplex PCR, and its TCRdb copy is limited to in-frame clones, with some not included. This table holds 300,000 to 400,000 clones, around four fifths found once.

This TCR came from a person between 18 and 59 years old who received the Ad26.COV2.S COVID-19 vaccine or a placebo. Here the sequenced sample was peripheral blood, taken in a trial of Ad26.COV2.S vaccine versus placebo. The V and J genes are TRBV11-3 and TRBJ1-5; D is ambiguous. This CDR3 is CASSLRSNQPQHF. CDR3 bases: TGTGCCAGCAGCTTACGGAGCAATCAGCCCCAGCATTTT.